This T cell receptor (beta chain) was documented in a study of OX40 agonist ivuxolimab in advanced cancers. Whole-study findings and limits: CD4+ T cells averaged fewer expanded clones than CD8+ T cells. Within 6 weeks, CD4+ and CD8+ blood T cells expanded clonally at 0.1 to 3.0 mg/kg. The work left the antigen specificity of expanded peripheral T cells undetermined.

Libraries were prepared by immunoSEQ multiplex PCR; TCRdb keeps only in-frame clonotypes and omits some of them. The sample records 90,000 to 100,000 clones, about 86% being singletons. CDR1 is SGHAT, CDR2 FQNNGV, per germline. The CDR3 is 15 residues long. Trimming at V came to 0 bases and at J to 5 bases, leaving 5 bases not matched to a gene. A word on this clone: Its antigen remains unidentified.

Any history of autoimmune disease or systemic immunosuppression disqualified patients. This sequence joins TRBV11-2 and TRBJ2-5; 8 bases line up with TRBD2. This TCR came from an adult with an advanced solid tumor such as melanoma, head and neck, liver or kidney cancer. The specimen comprised CD4+ or CD8+ T cells sorted from blood, sampled in a trial of the OX40 agonist ivuxolimab. This chain's CDR3 is CASSLDRGGAETQYF. The CDR3 nucleotides are TGTGCCAGCAGCTTAGATCGGGGGGGCGCGGAGACCCAGTACTTC.